This entry lists 5 T cell receptor beta chains sequenced from one sample in a study of blood T cell repertoires in COVID-19. Profiled with immunoSEQ multiplex PCR; TCRdb holds only in-frame clones, not every one. The table lists roughly 300,000 clones, around 90% of them singletons. Sequenced sample: peripheral blood. Source of these receptors: a man aged 18 to 30 with active or convalescent COVID-19.

The V call is TRBV21-1, the J call TRBJ2-7; the D segment call TRBD1 is taken from the table without a DNA check. TRBV21-1 is listed as a pseudogene. The length of the CDR3 is 14 residues. This chain's CDR3 is CASSSGRGKYEQYF. The CDR3 DNA reads TGTGCCAGCAGCAGTGGCAGGGGGAAGTACGAGCAGTACTTC.

This clone appeared a single time. The rearrangement uses TRBV11-2 and TRBJ2-1; no clear D. The CDR3 runs 12 residues. CDR1 SGHAT and CDR2 FQNNGV come from the germline V gene. Trimming pared 5 bases from V and 7 bases from J, leaving 9 bases between. CDR3: CASSPTENEQFF. The CDR3 DNA sequence: TGTGCCAGCAGCCCTACAGAGAATGAGCAGTTCTTC.

CDR3 coding DNA: TGTGCCAGCAGTTACAAGACAGGGGCCCAGCCCCAGCATTTT. Its translation: CASSYKTGAQPQHF. The gene calls are TRBV6-2 or TRBV6-3 and TRBJ1-5; 8 bases are shared with TRBD1. Germline trimming cut 2 bases from V and 7 bases from J; bases unmatched to any gene: 4. The germline V gene encodes CDR1 MNHEY and CDR2 SVGEGT. This CDR3 spans 14 amino acids.

V gene TRBV10-3 combines with J gene TRBJ1-6, with 7 bases matching TRBD1. The CDR3 spans 13 residues. Germline V gene sequence: CDR1 ENHRY, CDR2 SYGVKD. J lost 10 bases, V lost 8 bases, and 8 bases had no gene match. The CDR3 is CAIRRGHGSPLHF. DNA for the CDR3: TGTGCCATCCGAAGGGGGCATGGGTCACCCCTCCACTTT.

The genes are TRBV6-5 and TRBJ1-2; no reliable D call. The CDR3 loop spans 13 amino acids. V gave up 7 bases and J gave up 4 bases, with 13 bases separating them. CDR1 and CDR2 from the germline V gene are MNHEY and SVGAGI. DNA for the CDR3: TGTGCCAGCAAAAGGTTTCGGGGCTATGGCTACACCTTC. Its protein product is CASKRFRGYGYTF.